This T cell receptor (beta chain) was observed in a study of cytomegalovirus exposure and HLA in healthy donors. Study results and limitations: Previous analysis showed most TCR beta V segments were productive about 90% or about 30% of the time. Cytomegalovirus-associated status was assigned to approximately 160 TCR beta chains.

PCR involved 60 Vbeta and 13 Jbeta primers. TCRdb's copy holds only in-frame clones and misses some; the assay was immunoSEQ multiplex PCR. The table shows over 65,000 clones, with about 81% occurring only once. Healthy individuals who donated bone marrow served as the donors. V was pared by 5 bases and J by 4 bases, with 9 bases between. From germline, CDR1 is WNHNN and CDR2 SYGVQD (reference sequence). The CDR3 has 12 amino acids. As concerns this clone: Its antigen is unknown.

Sequenced sample: PBMCs. The receptor comes from a human donor in good health. The V gene is TRBV10-1, the J gene TRBJ2-7; D is possibly TRBD2 (6 bases). CDR3 amino acids: CASSRGGYEQYF. CDR3 bases: TGCGCCAGCAGTAGGGGAGGATACGAGCAGTACTTC.